This T cell receptor beta chain was retrieved from a study of T-cell memory formation after mild COVID-19. This clonotype was counted a few times. Trimming took 2 bases from V and 0 from J, leaving 8 bases between them. Germline CDR1 and CDR2: DFQATT and SNEGSKA (reference sequence). CDR3 length equals 14 residues. MiXCR, run by TCRdb on the 5' RACE reads, gives a single entry per CDR3 protein. This table holds 470,000 or so distinct CDR3 sequences, 15% to 20% found once. This TCR derives from an adult woman who had mild COVID-19 (a few samples of this study predate the infection). Cell type and time point are not known. The sample was PBMCs or a T cell subset sorted from them (not recorded which). The chain links TRBV20-1 to TRBJ1-5; tentative D call: TRBD1 (5 bases). CDR3 nucleotides: TGCAGTGCTAGACAGGGAACTAGCAATCAGCCCCAGCATTTT. This codes for CSARQGTSNQPQHF.